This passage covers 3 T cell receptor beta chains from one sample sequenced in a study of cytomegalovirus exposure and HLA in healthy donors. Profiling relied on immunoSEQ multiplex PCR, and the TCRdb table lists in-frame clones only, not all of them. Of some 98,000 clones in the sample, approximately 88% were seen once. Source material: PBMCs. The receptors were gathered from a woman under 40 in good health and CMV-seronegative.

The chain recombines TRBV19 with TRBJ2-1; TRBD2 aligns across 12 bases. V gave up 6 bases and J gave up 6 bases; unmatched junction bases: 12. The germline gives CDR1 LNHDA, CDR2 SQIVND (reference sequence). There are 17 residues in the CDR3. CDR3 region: CASRPSVSSGRGNEQFF. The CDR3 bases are TGTGCCAGTAGGCCCTCCGTCTCTAGCGGGAGGGGCAATGAGCAGTTCTTC.

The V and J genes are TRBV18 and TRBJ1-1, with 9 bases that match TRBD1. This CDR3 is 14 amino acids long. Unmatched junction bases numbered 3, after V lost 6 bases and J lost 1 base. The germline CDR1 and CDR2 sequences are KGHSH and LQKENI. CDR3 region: CASSTGGWNTEAFF. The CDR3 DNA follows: TGTGCCAGCTCTACAGGGGGCTGGAACACTGAAGCTTTCTTT.

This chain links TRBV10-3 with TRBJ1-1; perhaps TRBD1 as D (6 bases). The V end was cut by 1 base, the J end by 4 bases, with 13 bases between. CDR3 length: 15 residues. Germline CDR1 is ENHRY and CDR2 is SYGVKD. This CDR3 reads CAISEYGGRGTEAFF. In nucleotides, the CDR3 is TGTGCCATCAGTGAGTACGGGGGGCGCGGCACTGAAGCTTTCTTT.